This is a list of T cell receptor beta chains from one sample in a study of blood T cell repertoires in COVID-19. Clones were read by immunoSEQ multiplex PCR, and TCRdb kept only the in-frame ones, dropping some. The repertoire has over 25,000 clones, 90% of them found once; the top ten carry around 8.4%. Source material: peripheral blood. The receptor set was obtained from a man between 65 and 79 years old with active or convalescent COVID-19. CDR3s include the opening cysteine and the closing phenylalanine or tryptophan. Each record gives: D gene, V gene, J gene, clone size, CDR3 protein, CDR3 DNA. The D gene is left open where the match is weak. Size is stated for part of the rows, as once, few or many counts, or as a class when the clone is expanded.

D gene: .
V gene: TRBV11-3
J gene: TRBJ2-4
clone size: once
CDR3 protein: CASSSQGRGDIQYF
CDR3 DNA: TGTGCCAGCAGCTCCCAGGGGAGGGGTGACATTCAGTACTTC

D gene: TRBD2
V gene: TRBV4-3
J gene: TRBJ2-2
clone size: once
CDR3 protein: CASSQVGGSGELFF
CDR3 DNA: TGCGCCAGCAGCCAAGTGGGAGGGTCCGGGGAGCTGTTTTTT

D gene: .
V gene: TRBV7-2
J gene: TRBJ2-2
clone size: .
CDR3 protein: CASNAGNTGELFF
CDR3 DNA: TGTGCCAGCAACGCGGGAAACACCGGGGAGCTGTTTTTT

D gene: TRBD1
V gene: TRBV7-8
J gene: TRBJ1-2
clone size: .
CDR3 protein: CASSSRSGGFDYTF
CDR3 DNA: TGTGCCAGCAGCTCACGTTCAGGGGGTTTTGACTACACCTTC

D gene: .
V gene: TRBV5-1
J gene: TRBJ2-3
clone size: once
CDR3 protein: CASSLGQATDTQYF
CDR3 DNA: TGCGCCAGCAGCTTGGGACAGGCTACAGATACGCAGTATTTT

D gene: TRBD1
V gene: TRBV29-1
J gene: TRBJ1-4
clone size: once
CDR3 protein: CSAARGTGGTGGVEKLFF
CDR3 DNA: TGCAGCGCTGCCCGGGGGACAGGGGGGACCGGTGGTGTTGAAAAACTGTTTTTT

D gene: .
V gene: TRBV2
J gene: TRBJ1-5
clone size: .
CDR3 protein: CASSVTGPINQPQHF
CDR3 DNA: TGTGCCAGCAGTGTGACAGGCCCTATTAATCAGCCCCAGCATTTT

D gene: .
V gene: TRBV7-2
J gene: TRBJ1-1
clone size: .
CDR3 protein: CASSRDILNTEAFF
CDR3 DNA: TGTGCCAGCAGCCGGGACATCCTGAACACTGAAGCTTTCTTT

D gene: .
V gene: TRBV5-4
J gene: TRBJ2-5
clone size: .
CDR3 protein: CASSLAPMETQYF
CDR3 DNA: TGTGCCAGCAGCTTGGCCCCTATGGAGACCCAGTACTTC

D gene: .
V gene: TRBV7-3
J gene: TRBJ1-1
clone size: .
CDR3 protein: CASSQTSGTNTEAFF
CDR3 DNA: TGTGCCAGCAGCCAAACGTCCGGGACAAACACTGAAGCTTTCTTT

D gene: .
V gene: TRBV5-5
J gene: TRBJ1-4
clone size: .
CDR3 protein: CASSYIDGGLNEKLFF
CDR3 DNA: TGTGCCAGCAGTTATATTGACGGGGGGCTAAATGAAAAACTGTTTTTT

D gene: .
V gene: TRBV9
J gene: TRBJ1-1
clone size: .
CDR3 protein: CASSGSRFRGVGGEAFF
CDR3 DNA: TGTGCCAGCAGCGGTAGCCGGTTTAGAGGGGTAGGGGGTGAAGCTTTCTTT

D gene: TRBD1
V gene: TRBV25-1
J gene: TRBJ2-5
clone size: .
CDR3 protein: CASSAGTGGRVGQETQYF
CDR3 DNA: TGTGCCAGCAGTGCCGGGACAGGGGGCAGGGTGGGGCAAGAGACCCAGTACTTC

D gene: .
V gene: TRBV19
J gene: TRBJ1-5
clone size: .
CDR3 protein: CASSATASNQPQHF
CDR3 DNA: TGTGCCAGTAGTGCAACAGCAAGCAATCAGCCCCAGCATTTT

D gene: .
V gene: TRBV2
J gene: TRBJ1-2
clone size: .
CDR3 protein: CASSVGQGYGYTF
CDR3 DNA: TGTGCCAGCAGTGTTGGCCAGGGCTATGGCTACACCTTC

D gene: .
V gene: TRBV28
J gene: TRBJ2-1
clone size: .
CDR3 protein: CASGGDGGSLYNEQFF
CDR3 DNA: TGTGCCAGCGGGGGGGACGGGGGCTCCCTTTACAATGAGCAGTTCTTC

D gene: .
V gene: TRBV6-2/TRBV6-3
J gene: TRBJ2-5
clone size: .
CDR3 protein: CASSREGGETQYF
CDR3 DNA: TGTGCCAGCAGTAGGGAGGGGGGGGAGACCCAGTACTTC

D gene: .
V gene: TRBV7-9
J gene: TRBJ2-3
clone size: .
CDR3 protein: CASGRWAGTTDTQYF
CDR3 DNA: TGTGCCAGCGGAAGGTGGGCGGGAACCACAGATACGCAGTATTTT

D gene: .
V gene: TRBV14
J gene: TRBJ2-5
clone size: .
CDR3 protein: CASSQVELFQYF
CDR3 DNA: TGTGCCAGCAGCCAAGTTGAACTTTTCCAGTACTTC

D gene: .
V gene: TRBV5-1
J gene: TRBJ1-2
clone size: .
CDR3 protein: CASSLVGDYGYTF
CDR3 DNA: TGCGCCAGCAGCTTGGTAGGGGACTATGGCTACACCTTC

D gene: TRBD1
V gene: TRBV28
J gene: TRBJ1-2
clone size: .
CDR3 protein: CASIVGGDRDGYTF
CDR3 DNA: TGTGCCAGCATCGTCGGTGGGGACAGGGATGGCTACACCTTC

D gene: .
V gene: TRBV5-6
J gene: TRBJ1-5
clone size: .
CDR3 protein: CASSLAGTHNQPQHF
CDR3 DNA: TGTGCCAGCAGCTTGGCCGGGACTCATAATCAGCCCCAGCATTTT

D gene: TRBD1
V gene: TRBV5-1
J gene: TRBJ1-1
clone size: .
CDR3 protein: CASSSQGESNTEAFF
CDR3 DNA: TGCGCCAGCAGCTCACAGGGGGAGTCTAACACTGAAGCTTTCTTT

D gene: .
V gene: TRBV11-1
J gene: TRBJ1-3
clone size: .
CDR3 protein: CASSTARAGNTIYF
CDR3 DNA: TGTGCCAGCAGCACCGCCAGGGCCGGAAACACCATATATTTT

D gene: .
V gene: TRBV18
J gene: TRBJ2-1
clone size: .
CDR3 protein: CASSSFQRAEGSEQFF
CDR3 DNA: TGTGCCAGCTCATCGTTCCAACGAGCAGAGGGAAGTGAGCAGTTCTTC

D gene: .
V gene: TRBV6-5
J gene: TRBJ1-2
clone size: .
CDR3 protein: CASSRSGHGYTF
CDR3 DNA: TGTGCCAGCAGCCGGTCAGGCCATGGCTACACCTTC

D gene: .
V gene: TRBV6-4
J gene: TRBJ1-6
clone size: once
CDR3 protein: CASSEGAGVHSPLHF
CDR3 DNA: TGTGCCAGCAGTGAGGGAGCAGGGGTGCATTCACCCCTCCACTTT